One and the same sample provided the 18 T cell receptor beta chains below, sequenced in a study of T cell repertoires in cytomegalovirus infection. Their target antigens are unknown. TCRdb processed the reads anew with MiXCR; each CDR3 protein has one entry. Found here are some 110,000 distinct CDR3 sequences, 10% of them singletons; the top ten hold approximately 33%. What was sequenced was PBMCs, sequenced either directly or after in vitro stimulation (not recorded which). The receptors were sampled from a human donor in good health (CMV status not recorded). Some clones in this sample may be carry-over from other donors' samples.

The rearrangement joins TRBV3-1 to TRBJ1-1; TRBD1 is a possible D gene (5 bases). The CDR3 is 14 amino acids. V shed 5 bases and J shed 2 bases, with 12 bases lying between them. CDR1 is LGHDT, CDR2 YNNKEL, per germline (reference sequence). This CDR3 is CASSYTGVNTEAFF. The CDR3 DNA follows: TGTGCCAGCAGCTATACAGGAGTAAACACTGAAGCTTTCTTT. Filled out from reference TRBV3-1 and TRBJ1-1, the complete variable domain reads DTAVSQTPKYLVTQMGNDKSIKCEQNLGHDTMYWYKQDSKKFLKIMFSYNNKELIINETVPNRFSPKSPDKAHLNLHINSLELGDSAVYFCASSYTGVNTEAFFGQGTRLTVV.

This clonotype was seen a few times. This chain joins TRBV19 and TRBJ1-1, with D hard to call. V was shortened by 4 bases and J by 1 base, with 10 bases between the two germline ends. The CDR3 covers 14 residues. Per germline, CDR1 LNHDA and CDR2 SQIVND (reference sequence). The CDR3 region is CASSTVPGNTEAFF. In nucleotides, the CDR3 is TGTGCCAGTAGTACTGTACCGGGGAACACTGAAGCTTTCTTT.

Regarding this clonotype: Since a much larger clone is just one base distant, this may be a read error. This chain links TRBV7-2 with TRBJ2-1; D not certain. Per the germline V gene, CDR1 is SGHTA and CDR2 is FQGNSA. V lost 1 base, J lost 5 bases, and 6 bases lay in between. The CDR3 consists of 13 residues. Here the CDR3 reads CASSLVYHNEQFF. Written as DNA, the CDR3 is TGTGCCAGCAGCTTAGTCTACCACAATGAGCAGTTCTTC. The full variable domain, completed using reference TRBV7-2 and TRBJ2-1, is GAGVSQSPSNKVTEKGKDVELRCDPISGHTALYWYRQSLGQGLEFLIYFQGNSAPDKSGLPSDRFSAERTGGSVSTLTIQRTQQEDSAVYLCASSLVYHNEQFFGPGTRLTVL.

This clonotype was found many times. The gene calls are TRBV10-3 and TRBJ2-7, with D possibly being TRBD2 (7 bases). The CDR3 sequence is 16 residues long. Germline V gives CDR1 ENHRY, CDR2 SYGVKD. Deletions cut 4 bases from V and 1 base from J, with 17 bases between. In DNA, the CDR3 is TGTGCCATCAGTGGAGGGGGGGACGAAATTTCCTACGAGCAGTACTTC. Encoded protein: CAISGGGDEISYEQYF.

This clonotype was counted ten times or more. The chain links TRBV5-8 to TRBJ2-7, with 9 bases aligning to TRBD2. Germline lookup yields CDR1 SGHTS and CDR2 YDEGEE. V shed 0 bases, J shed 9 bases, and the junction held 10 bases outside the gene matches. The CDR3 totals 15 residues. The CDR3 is CASSLAWGGGDAQYV. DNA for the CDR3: TGTGCCAGCAGCTTGGCCTGGGGCGGGGGGGATGCGCAGTACGTC.

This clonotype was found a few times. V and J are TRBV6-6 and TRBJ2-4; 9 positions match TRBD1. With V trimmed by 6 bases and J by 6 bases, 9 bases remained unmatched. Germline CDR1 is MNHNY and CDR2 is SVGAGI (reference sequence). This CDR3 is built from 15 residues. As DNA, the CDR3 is TGTGCCAGCAGCACAAACAGGGGGCGACGAAACATTCAGTACTTC. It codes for CASSTNRGRRNIQYF.

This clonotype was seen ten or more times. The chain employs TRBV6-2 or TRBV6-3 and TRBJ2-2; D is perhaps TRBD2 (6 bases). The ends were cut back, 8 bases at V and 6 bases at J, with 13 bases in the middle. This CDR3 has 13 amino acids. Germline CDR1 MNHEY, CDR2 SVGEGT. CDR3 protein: CASQWEVAGELFF. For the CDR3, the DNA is TGTGCCAGCCAATGGGAGGTAGCCGGGGAGCTGTTTTTT.

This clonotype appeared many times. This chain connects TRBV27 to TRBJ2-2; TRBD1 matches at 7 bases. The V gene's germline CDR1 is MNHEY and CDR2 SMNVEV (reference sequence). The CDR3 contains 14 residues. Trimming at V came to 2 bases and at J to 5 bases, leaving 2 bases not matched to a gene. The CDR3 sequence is CASSLQQGTGELFF. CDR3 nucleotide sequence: TGTGCCAGCAGTTTACAACAGGGGACCGGGGAGCTGTTTTTT.

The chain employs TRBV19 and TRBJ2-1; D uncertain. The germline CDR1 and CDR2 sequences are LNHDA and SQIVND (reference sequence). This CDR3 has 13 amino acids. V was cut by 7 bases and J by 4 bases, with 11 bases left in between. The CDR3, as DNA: TGTGCCAGTAAAAAGCGTGGTTACAATGAGCAGTTCTTC. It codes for CASKKRGYNEQFF.

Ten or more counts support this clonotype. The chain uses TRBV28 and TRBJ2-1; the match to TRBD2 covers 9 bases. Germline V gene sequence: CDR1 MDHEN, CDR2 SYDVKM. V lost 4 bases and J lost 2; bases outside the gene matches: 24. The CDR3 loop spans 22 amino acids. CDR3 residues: CASSSYTLTHSGSYRPYNEQFF. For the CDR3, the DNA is TGTGCCAGCAGTTCTTACACTCTTACCCATAGCGGGAGTTACCGCCCCTACAATGAGCAGTTCTTC.

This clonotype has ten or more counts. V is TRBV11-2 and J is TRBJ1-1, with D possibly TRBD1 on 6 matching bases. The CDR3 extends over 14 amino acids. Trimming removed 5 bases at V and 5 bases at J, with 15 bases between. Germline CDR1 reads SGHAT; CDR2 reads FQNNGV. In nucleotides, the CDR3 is TGTGCCAGCAGCCGAGGGGGGAGAGGAACTGAAGCTTTCTTT. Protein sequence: CASSRGGRGTEAFF. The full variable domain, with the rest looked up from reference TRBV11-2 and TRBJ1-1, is EAGVAQSPRYKIIEKRQSVAFWCNPISGHATLYWYQQILGQGPKLLIQFQNNGVVDDSQLPKDRFSAERLKGVDSTLKIQPAKLEDSAVYLCASSRGGRGTEAFFGQGTRLTVV.

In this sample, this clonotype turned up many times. CDR3 nucleotide sequence: TGTGCCAGCAGCGCGCTGGGGGGCAGGGGTGGCTATGGCTACACCTTC. Amino acids: CASSALGGRGGYGYTF. This chain links TRBV7-2 with TRBJ1-2; tentative D call: TRBD1 (6 bases). Per germline, CDR1 SGHTA and CDR2 FQGNSA. The CDR3 contains 16 residues. V shed 5 bases and J shed 4 bases, with 20 bases lying between them.

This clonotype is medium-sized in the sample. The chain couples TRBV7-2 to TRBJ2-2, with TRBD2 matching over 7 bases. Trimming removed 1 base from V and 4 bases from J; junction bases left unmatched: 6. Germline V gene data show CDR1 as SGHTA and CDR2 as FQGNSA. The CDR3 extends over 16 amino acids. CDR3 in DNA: TGTGCCAGCAGCTTAGGGGGGGGACTAACCACCGGGGAGCTGTTTTTT. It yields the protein CASSLGGGLTTGELFF.

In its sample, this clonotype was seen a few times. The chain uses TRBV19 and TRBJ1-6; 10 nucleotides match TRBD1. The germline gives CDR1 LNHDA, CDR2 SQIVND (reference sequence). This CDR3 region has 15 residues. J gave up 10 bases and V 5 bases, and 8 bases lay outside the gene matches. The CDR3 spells CASSARDRGTSPLHF. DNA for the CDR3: TGTGCCAGTAGTGCCAGGGACAGGGGAACCTCACCCCTCCACTTT.

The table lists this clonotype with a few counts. CDR3 amino acids: CACSDLLNEQFF. As DNA, the CDR3 is TGTGCCTGCTCGGACCTTCTAAATGAGCAGTTCTTC. The V call is TRBV12-3 or TRBV12-4, the J call TRBJ2-1; D uncertain. The CDR3 extends over 12 amino acids. The ends were cut back, 11 bases at V and 7 bases at J, with 15 bases in the middle.

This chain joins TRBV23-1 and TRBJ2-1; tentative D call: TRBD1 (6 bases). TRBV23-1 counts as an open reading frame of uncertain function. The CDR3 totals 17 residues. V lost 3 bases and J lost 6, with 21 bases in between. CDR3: CASSQRQGSIVSNEQFF. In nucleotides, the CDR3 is TGCGCCAGCAGTCAGAGGCAGGGGAGTATTGTCAGCAATGAGCAGTTCTTC.

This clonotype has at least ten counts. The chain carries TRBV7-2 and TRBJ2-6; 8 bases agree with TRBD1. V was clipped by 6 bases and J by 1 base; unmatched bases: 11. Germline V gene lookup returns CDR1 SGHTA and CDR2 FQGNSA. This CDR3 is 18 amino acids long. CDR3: CASRRSSGGASGANVLTF. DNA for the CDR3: TGTGCCAGCAGACGGAGTTCAGGGGGCGCTTCTGGGGCCAACGTCCTGACTTTC.

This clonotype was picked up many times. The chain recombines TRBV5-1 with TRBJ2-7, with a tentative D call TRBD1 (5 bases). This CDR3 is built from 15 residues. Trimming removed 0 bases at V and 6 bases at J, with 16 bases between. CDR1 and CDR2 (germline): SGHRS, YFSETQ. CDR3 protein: CASSLDDSLVREQYF. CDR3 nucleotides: TGCGCCAGCAGCTTGGATGACAGCCTAGTGCGCGAGCAGTACTTC. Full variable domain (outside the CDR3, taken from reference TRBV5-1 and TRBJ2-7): KAGVTQTPRYLIKTRGQQVTLSCSPISGHRSVSWYQQTPGQGLQFLFEYFSETQRNKGNFPGRFSGRQFSNSRSEMNVSTLELGDSALYLCASSLDDSLVREQYFGPGTRLTVT.